This TCR beta chain stems from a study of blood T cell repertoires in COVID-19 (dated by TCRdb to about 2020). At the level of the whole study: Collaborator samples came from the United States, Italy and Spain and covered acute and convalescent phases of COVID-19. The material from the prospective study consisted of cDNA or gDNA derived from T cells, B-cell-depleted T cells, or PBMCs. The dataset comprised deeply sampled blood TCRbeta repertoires from subjects exposed to, actively infected with, or recovered from COVID-19. The repertoires were made available in a free public database intended to serve as a resource for research on the immune response to SARS-CoV-2. The samples were drawn from two sources: the first 160 participants of the ongoing ImmuneRACE study, and 950 to 1,500 subjects contributed by 6 global collaborators. A de-identified subject ID, COVID-19 status, age in years and sex were almost always included in the sample metadata. Where available, HLA class I and class II types were obtained from metadata supplied by the sample provider rather than from assay-based typing. Results and caveats for the whole study, not just this receptor: Clinical and demographic metadata were provided uncurated, with the amount varying by source and participant.

Concerning this clone: This clone's antigen is unknown. The sample holds no much larger clone one base away, and base qualities are not on file.

TCRbeta CDR3 regions were amplified from genomic DNA using the immunoSEQ Assay, a bias-controlled multiplex PCR. Per the original workflow: The number of nucleated cells in each sample was estimated from the amplification of reference gene primers within the assay. Sequence reads were collapsed and filtered to measure the absolute abundance of every unique TCRbeta CDR3 rearrangement. Productive Simpson clonality was computed per sample as the square root of Simpson's diversity index over productive rearrangements. In TCRdb, the immuneACCESS table is reduced to in-frame sequences with V and J assigned. These tables do not hold every clone; where another copy was compared, an unresolved V gene accounts for under half, and the others remain unexplained. The V and J calls and the clone size are those of that table, but D and trimming were determined from the DNA. A total of hundreds of thousands of clones appear in this sample, 70% to 75% of them only once. The ten top clones hold approximately 3.2% of the sample.

Collaborating institutions collected whole blood in K2EDTA tubes following their own protocols. For TCRbeta analysis, collaborators shipped samples as frozen whole blood, isolated PBMCs, or DNA extracted from either of those sample types. This sequence originates from a woman aged 80 or over with acute or convalescent COVID-19. The source material was peripheral blood.

The sequenced DNA is TGTGCCATCAGAACAGGGGTGGGGTTAGCCTCCTACAATGAGCAGTTCTTC. This encodes CAIRTGVGLASYNEQFF. This receptor chain uses TRBV10-3 and TRBJ2-1, with 7 bases in between that match TRBD1. CDR1 ENHRY and CDR2 SYGVKD were looked up in the germline V gene. From the cysteine through the phenylalanine, the CDR3 covers 17 amino acids. Only the CDR3 portion is preserved as DNA: 51 bases, with reading frame beginning at the first base. Trimming leaves V shorter by 6 bases and J shorter by 0 bases, with the junction holding 11 bases beyond the gene matches.